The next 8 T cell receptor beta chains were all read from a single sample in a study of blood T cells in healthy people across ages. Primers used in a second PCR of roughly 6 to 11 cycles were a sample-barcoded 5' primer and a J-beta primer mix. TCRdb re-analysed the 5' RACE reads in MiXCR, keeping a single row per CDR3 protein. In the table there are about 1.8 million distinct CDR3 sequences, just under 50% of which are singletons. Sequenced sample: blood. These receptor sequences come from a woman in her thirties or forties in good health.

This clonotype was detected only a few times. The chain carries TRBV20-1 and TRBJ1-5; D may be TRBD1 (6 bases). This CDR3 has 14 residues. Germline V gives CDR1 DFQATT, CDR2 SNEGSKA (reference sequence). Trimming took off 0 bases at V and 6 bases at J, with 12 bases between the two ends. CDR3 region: CSARDRGGPQPQHF. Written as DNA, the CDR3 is TGCAGTGCTAGAGATCGGGGGGGCCCTCAGCCCCAGCATTTT.

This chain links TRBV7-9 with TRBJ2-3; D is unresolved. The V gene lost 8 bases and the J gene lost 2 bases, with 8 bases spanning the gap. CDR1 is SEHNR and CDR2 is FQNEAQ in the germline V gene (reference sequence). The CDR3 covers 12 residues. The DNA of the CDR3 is TGTGCCAGCCTCCGGGTCACAGATACGCAGTATTTT. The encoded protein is CASLRVTDTQYF.

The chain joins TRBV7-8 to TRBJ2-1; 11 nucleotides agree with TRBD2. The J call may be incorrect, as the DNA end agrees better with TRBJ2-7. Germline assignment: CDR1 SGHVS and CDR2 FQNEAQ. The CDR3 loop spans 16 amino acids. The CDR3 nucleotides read TGTGCCAGCAGCTTCAGACTAGCGGGGACCTACAATGAGCAGTACTTC. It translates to CASSFRLAGTYNEQYF.

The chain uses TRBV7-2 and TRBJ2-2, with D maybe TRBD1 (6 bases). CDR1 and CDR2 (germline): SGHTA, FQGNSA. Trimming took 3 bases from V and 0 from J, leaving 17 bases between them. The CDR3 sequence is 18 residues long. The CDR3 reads CASSLRQWTESNTGELFF. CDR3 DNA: TGTGCCAGCAGCTTGCGCCAGTGGACAGAATCGAACACCGGGGAGCTGTTTTTT.

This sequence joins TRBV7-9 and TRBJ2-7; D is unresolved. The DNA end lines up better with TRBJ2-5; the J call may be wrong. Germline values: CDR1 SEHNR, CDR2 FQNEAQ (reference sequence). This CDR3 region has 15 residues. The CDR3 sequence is CASSPKTQVTETQYF. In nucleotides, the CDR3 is TGTGCCAGCAGCCCAAAGACCCAGGTCACAGAGACCCAGTACTTC.

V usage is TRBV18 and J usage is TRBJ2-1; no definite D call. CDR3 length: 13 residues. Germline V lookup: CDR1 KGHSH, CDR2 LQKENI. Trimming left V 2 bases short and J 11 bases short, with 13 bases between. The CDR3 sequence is CASSPSIGFKQFF. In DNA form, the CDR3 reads TGTGCCAGCTCACCATCGATTGGTTTTAAGCAGTTCTTC.

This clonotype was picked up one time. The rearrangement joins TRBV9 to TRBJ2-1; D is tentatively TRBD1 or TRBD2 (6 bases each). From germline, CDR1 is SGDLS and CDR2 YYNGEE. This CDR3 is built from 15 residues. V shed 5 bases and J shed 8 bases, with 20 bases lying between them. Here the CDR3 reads CASSQAGLQGDEQFF. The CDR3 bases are TGTGCCAGCAGTCAAGCGGGCTTACAGGGCGATGAGCAGTTCTTC.

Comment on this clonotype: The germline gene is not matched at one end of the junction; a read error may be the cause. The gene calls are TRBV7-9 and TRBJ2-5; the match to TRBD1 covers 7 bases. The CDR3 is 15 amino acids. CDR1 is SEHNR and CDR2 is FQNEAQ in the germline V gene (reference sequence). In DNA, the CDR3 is TGTGCCAGCGGCTTTCTCCGGACAGGAGGAAATGAGCAGTACTTC. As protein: CASGFLRTGGNEQYF.